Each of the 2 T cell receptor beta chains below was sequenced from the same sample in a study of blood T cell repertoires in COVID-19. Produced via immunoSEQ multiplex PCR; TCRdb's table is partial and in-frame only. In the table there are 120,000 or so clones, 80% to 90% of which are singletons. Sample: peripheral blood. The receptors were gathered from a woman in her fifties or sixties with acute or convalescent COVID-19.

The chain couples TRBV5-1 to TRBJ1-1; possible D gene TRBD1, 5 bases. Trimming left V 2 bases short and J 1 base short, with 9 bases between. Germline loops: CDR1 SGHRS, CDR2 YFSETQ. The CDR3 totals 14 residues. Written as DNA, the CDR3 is TGCGCCAGCAGCTTATCGGGGGGGAACACTGAAGCTTTCTTT. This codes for CASSLSGGNTEAFF. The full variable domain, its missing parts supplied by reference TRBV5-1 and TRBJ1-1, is KAGVTQTPRYLIKTRGQQVTLSCSPISGHRSVSWYQQTPGQGLQFLFEYFSETQRNKGNFPGRFSGRQFSNSRSEMNVSTLELGDSALYLCASSLSGGNTEAFFGQGTRLTVV.

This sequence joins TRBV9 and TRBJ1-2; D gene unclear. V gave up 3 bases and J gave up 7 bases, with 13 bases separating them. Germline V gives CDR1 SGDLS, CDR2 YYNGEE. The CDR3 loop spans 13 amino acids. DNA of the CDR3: TGTGCCAGCAGCGGCCCCGGGGTGGGTGGCTACACCTTC. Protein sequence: CASSGPGVGGYTF. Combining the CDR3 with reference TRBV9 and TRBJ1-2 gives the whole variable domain DSGVTQTPKHLITATGQRVTLRCSPRSGDLSVYWYQQSLDQGLQFLIQYYNGEERAKGNILERFSAQQFPDLHSELNLSSLELGDSALYFCASSGPGVGGYTFGSGTRLTVV.